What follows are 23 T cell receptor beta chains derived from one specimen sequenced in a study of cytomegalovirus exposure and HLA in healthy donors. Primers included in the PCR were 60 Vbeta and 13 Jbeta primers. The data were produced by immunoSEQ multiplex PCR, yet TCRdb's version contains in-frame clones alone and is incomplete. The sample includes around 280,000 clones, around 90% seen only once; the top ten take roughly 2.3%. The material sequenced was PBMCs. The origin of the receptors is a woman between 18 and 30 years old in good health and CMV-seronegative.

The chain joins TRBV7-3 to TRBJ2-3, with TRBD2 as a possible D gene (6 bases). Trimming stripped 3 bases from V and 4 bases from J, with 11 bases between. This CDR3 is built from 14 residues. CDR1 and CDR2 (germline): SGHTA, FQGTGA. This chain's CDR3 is CASSFQAGPDTQYF. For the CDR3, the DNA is TGTGCCAGCAGCTTTCAGGCGGGGCCAGATACGCAGTATTTT. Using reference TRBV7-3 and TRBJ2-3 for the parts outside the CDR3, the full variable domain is GAGVSQTPSNKVTEKGKYVELRCDPISGHTALYWYRQSLGQGPEFLIYFQGTGAADDSGLPNDRFFAVRPEGSVSTLKIQRTERGDSAVYLCASSFQAGPDTQYFGPGTRLTVL.

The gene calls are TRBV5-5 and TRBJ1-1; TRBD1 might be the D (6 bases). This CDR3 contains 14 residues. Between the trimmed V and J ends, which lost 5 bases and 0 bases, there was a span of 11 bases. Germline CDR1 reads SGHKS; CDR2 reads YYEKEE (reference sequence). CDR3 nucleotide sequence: TGTGCCAGCAGGCAGGGGCCTGTGAACACTGAAGCTTTCTTT. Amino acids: CASRQGPVNTEAFF.

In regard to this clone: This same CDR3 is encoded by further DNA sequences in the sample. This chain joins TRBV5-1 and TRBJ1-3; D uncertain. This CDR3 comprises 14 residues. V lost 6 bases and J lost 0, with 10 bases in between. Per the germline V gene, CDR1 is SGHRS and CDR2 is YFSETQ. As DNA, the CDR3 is TGCGCCAGCACTAAAGGAGGCTCTGGAAACACCATATATTTT. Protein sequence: CASTKGGSGNTIYF.

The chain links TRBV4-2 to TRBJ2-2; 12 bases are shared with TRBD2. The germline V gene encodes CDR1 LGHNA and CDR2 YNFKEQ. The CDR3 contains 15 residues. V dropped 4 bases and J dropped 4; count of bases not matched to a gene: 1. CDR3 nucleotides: TGTGCCAGCAGCCCTAGCGGGGGGGCCACCGGGGAGCTGTTTTTT. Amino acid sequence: CASSPSGGATGELFF.

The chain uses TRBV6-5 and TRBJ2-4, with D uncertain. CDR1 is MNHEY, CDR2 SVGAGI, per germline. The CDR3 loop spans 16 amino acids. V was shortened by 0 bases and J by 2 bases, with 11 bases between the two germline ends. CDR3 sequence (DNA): TGTGCCAGCAGTTACTCGCCGTCGGGTTCCAAAAACATTCAGTACTTC. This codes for CASSYSPSGSKNIQYF.

CDR3: CASSLPGGNNEQFF. CDR3 in DNA: TGTGCCAGCAGCTTACCGGGGGGGAACAATGAGCAGTTCTTC. The rearrangement links TRBV7-3 to TRBJ2-1; 8 nucleotides align to TRBD2. Germline assignment: CDR1 SGHTA and CDR2 FQGTGA. CDR3 length: 14 amino acids. Trimming removed 2 bases from V and 5 bases from J; junction bases left unmatched: 2.

The CDR3 sequence: CASSELGQGSGNTIYF. The CDR3 DNA follows: TGCGCCAGCAGCGAGTTGGGACAGGGGTCTGGAAACACCATATATTTT. The chain has TRBV5-1 and TRBJ1-3; 10 positions agree with TRBD1. Trimming removed 4 bases from V and 1 base from J; junction bases left unmatched: 5. The CDR3 is made up of 16 amino acids. The germline V gene encodes CDR1 SGHRS and CDR2 YFSETQ.

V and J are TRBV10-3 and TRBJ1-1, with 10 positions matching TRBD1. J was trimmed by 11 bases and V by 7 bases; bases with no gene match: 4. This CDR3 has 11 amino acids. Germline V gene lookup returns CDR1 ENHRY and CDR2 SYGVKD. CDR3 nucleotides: TGTGCCATCAATGGGGGACAGGGGGCTTTCTTT. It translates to CAINGGQGAFF.

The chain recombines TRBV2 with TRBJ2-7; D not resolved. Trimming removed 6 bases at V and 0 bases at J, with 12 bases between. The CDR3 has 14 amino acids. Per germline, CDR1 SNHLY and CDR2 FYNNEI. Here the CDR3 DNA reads TGTGCCAGCAGGCTACTAATTAGCTCCTACGAGCAGTACTTC. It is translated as CASRLLISSYEQYF.

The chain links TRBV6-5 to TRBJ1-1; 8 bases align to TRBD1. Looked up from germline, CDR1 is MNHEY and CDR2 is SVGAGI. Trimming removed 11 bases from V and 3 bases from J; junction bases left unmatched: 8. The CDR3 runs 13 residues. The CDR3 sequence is CACTRGLDTEAFF. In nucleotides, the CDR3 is TGTGCCTGCACCAGGGGGCTTGACACTGAAGCTTTCTTT.

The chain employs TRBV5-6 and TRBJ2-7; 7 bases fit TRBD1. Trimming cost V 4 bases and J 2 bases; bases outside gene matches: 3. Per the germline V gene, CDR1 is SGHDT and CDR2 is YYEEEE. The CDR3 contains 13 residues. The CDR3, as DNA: TGTGCCAGCAGCAAGGGACAGACCTACGAGCAGTACTTC. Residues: CASSKGQTYEQYF.

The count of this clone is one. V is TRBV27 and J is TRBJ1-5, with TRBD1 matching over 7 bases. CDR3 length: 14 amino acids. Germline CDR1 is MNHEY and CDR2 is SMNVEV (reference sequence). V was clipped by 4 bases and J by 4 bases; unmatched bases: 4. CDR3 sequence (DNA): TGTGCCAGCAGTTCTAACAGGGGAAATCAGCCCCAGCATTTT. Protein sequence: CASSSNRGNQPQHF.

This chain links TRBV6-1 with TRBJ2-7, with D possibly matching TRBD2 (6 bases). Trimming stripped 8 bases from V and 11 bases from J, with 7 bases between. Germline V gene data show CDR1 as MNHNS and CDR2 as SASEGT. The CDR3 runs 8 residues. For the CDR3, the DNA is TGTGCCAGCGGAGGGGAGTACTTC. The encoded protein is CASGGEYF.

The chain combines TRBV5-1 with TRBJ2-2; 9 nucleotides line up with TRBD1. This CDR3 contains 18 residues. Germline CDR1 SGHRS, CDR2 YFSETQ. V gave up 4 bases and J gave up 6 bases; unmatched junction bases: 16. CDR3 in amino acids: CASSNLPFRTGEAGELFF. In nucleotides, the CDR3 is TGCGCCAGCAGCAATCTGCCCTTCAGGACAGGGGAGGCCGGGGAGCTGTTTTTT.

CDR3 sequence: CASSSGQRNTGELFF. The CDR3 DNA reads TGTGCCAGCAGCTCGGGACAGAGGAACACCGGGGAGCTGTTTTTT. V gene TRBV9 combines with J gene TRBJ2-2; 7 bases align to TRBD1. Germline V gives CDR1 SGDLS, CDR2 YYNGEE. The CDR3 extends over 15 amino acids. Germline trimming cut 4 bases from V and 1 base from J; bases unmatched to any gene: 4.

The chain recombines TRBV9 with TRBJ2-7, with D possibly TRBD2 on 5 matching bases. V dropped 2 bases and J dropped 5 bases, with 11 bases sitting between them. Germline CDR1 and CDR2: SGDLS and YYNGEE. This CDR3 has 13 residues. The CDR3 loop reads CASSVDVGDEQYF. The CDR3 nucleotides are TGTGCCAGCAGCGTTGACGTGGGAGACGAGCAGTACTTC.

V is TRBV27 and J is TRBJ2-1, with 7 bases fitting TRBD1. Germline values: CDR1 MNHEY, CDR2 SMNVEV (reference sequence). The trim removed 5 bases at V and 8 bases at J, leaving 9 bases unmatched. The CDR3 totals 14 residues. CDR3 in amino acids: CASSRATGMDEQFF. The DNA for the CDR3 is TGTGCCAGCAGTAGAGCGACAGGGATGGATGAGCAGTTCTTC.

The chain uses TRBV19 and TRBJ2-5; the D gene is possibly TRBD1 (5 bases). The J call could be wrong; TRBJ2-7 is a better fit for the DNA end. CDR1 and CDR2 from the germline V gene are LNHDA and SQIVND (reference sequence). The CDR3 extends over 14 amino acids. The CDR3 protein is CASSTQGYLYEQYF. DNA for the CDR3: TGTGCCAGTAGTACGCAGGGATACCTCTACGAGCAGTACTTC.

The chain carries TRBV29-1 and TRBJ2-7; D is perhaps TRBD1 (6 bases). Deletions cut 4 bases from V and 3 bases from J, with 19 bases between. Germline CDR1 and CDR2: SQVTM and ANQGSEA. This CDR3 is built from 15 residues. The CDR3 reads CSVGGEQGVHYEQYF. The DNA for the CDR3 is TGCAGCGTTGGAGGGGAACAGGGAGTACACTACGAGCAGTACTTC.

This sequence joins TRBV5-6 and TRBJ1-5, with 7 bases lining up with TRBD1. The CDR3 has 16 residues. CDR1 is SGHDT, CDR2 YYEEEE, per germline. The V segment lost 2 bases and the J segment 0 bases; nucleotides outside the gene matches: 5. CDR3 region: CASSFLTGDSNQPQHF. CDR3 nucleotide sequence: TGTGCCAGCAGCTTCCTTACAGGGGATAGCAATCAGCCCCAGCATTTT.

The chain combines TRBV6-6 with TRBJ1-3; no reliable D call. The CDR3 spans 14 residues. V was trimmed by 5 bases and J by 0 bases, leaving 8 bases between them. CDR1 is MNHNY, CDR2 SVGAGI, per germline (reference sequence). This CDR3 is CASSQHYSGNTIYF. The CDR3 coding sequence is TGTGCCAGCAGTCAACACTACTCTGGAAACACCATATATTTT.

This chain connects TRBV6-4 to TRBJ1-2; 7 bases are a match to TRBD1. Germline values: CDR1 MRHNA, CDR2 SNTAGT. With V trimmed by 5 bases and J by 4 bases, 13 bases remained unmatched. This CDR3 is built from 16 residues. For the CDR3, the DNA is TGTGCCAGCAGTCCAGGGACAGAGGACCTTTTCTATGGCTACACCTTC. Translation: CASSPGTEDLFYGYTF.

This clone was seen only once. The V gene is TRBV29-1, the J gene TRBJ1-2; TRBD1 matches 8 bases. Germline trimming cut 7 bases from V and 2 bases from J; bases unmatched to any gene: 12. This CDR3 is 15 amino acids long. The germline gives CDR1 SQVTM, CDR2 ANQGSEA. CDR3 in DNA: TGCAGCGCTACCGGGGGGACAGGTACAAACTATGGCTACACCTTC. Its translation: CSATGGTGTNYGYTF.